Following are 13 T cell receptor beta chains from one sample sequenced in a study of cytomegalovirus exposure and HLA in healthy donors. Vbeta (60) and Jbeta (13) primers were used in the PCR. TCRdb's table, derived via immunoSEQ multiplex PCR, lists solely in-frame clones and lacks some. The sample holds approximately 180,000 clones; 81% are singletons and the top ten take around 2.4%. The sequencing sample was made of PBMCs. The receptors here all came from a woman aged 25 to 45 in good health and CMV-seronegative.

This chain uses TRBV7-2 with TRBJ2-3; 9 nucleotides align to TRBD2. V trimming: 3 bases; J trimming: 14 bases; junction bases outside the gene matches: 18. CDR1 and CDR2 (germline): SGHTA, FQGNSA. The CDR3 loop spans 16 amino acids. CDR3 loop: CASSFMRGGSGVVTYF. The CDR3 nucleotides are TGTGCCAGCAGCTTCATGCGGGGGGGCTCAGGTGTCGTAACGTATTTT.

CDR3 loop: CASSPDRVHEQYF. CDR3 DNA sequence: TGCGCCAGCAGCCCGGACAGGGTCCACGAGCAGTACTTC. V usage is TRBV4-3 and J usage is TRBJ2-7, with 8 positions matching TRBD1. V dropped 4 bases and J dropped 5; count of bases not matched to a gene: 4. The CDR3 loop spans 13 amino acids. Germline assignment: CDR1 LGHNA and CDR2 YSLEER.

The V call is TRBV9, the J call TRBJ2-3; TRBD2 matches at 13 bases. The CDR3 totals 14 residues. The germline gives CDR1 SGDLS, CDR2 YYNGEE. The trim removed 4 bases at V and 9 bases at J, leaving 5 bases unmatched. The CDR3 region is CASSTGLAGETQYF. Here the CDR3 DNA reads TGTGCCAGCAGCACAGGACTAGCGGGGGAAACGCAGTATTTT. Drawing the rest from reference TRBV9 and TRBJ2-3, the complete variable domain is DSGVTQTPKHLITATGQRVTLRCSPRSGDLSVYWYQQSLDQGLQFLIQYYNGEERAKGNILERFSAQQFPDLHSELNLSSLELGDSALYFCASSTGLAGETQYFGPGTRLTVL.

The chain has TRBV19 and TRBJ1-1; 7 bases match TRBD1. Losses at the gene ends were 4 bases for V and 0 bases for J; bases not matched to a gene: 2. Germline CDR1 and CDR2: LNHDA and SQIVND (reference sequence). The CDR3 spans 14 residues. The CDR3 DNA is TGTGCCAGTAGTAAGGGGGCGGTGAACACTGAAGCTTTCTTT. It yields the protein CASSKGAVNTEAFF.

CDR3 loop: CASRRQDEKAFF. CDR3 bases: TGTGCCAGCAGGAGACAGGATGAGAAAGCTTTCTTT. V usage is TRBV6-5 and J usage is TRBJ1-1; D is perhaps TRBD1 (6 bases). Trimming left V 6 bases short and J 9 bases short, with 14 bases between. The CDR3 consists of 12 residues. In germline, CDR1 is MNHEY, CDR2 SVGAGI.

Only a few counts were recorded for this clone. This chain links TRBV4-1 with TRBJ2-2; TRBD2 aligns across 14 bases. This CDR3 is 18 amino acids long. Losses at the gene ends were 3 bases for V and 4 bases for J; bases not matched to a gene: 7. Per the germline V gene, CDR1 is MGHRA and CDR2 is YSYEKL. CDR3 protein: CASSQGGLAGVGTGELFF. For the CDR3, the DNA is TGCGCCAGCAGCCAGGGGGGACTAGCGGGAGTTGGCACCGGGGAGCTGTTTTTT.

The chain is built from TRBV7-9 and TRBJ1-2; 8 bases map to TRBD1. V was clipped by 5 bases and J by 4 bases; unmatched bases: 12. The germline CDR1 and CDR2 sequences are SEHNR and FQNEAQ (reference sequence). The CDR3 sequence is 16 residues long. The CDR3 DNA sequence: TGTGCCAGCAGCGGTCCCCAGGGGGCGCGAGGCTATGGCTACACCTTC. It yields the protein CASSGPQGARGYGYTF.

This chain connects TRBV9 to TRBJ2-4, with D tentatively TRBD1 (6 bases). V lost 7 bases to trimming and J lost 6 bases, with 14 bases between them. This CDR3 comprises 13 residues. The germline CDR1 and CDR2 sequences are SGDLS and YYNGEE. Here the CDR3 DNA reads TGTGCCAGCGGGGGCCCCGGAGGAAACATTCAGTACTTC. It is translated as CASGGPGGNIQYF.

CDR3 DNA sequence: TGTGCCAGCATAACTCGGACGACTAGGTCGAACACCGGGGAGCTGTTTTTT. Amino acid sequence: CASITRTTRSNTGELFF. The gene calls are TRBV28 and TRBJ2-2; D may be TRBD2 (6 bases). This CDR3 region has 17 residues. Germline assignment: CDR1 MDHEN and CDR2 SYDVKM. The V gene lost 7 bases and the J gene lost 0 bases, with 18 bases spanning the gap. Full variable domain (missing parts from reference TRBV28 and TRBJ2-2): DVKVTQSSRYLVKRTGEKVFLECVQDMDHENMFWYRQDPGLGLRLIYFSYDVKMKEKGDIPEGYSVSREKKERFSLILESASTNQTSMYLCASITRTTRSNTGELFFGEGSRLTVL.

This chain joins TRBV6-6 and TRBJ2-1; TRBD2 aligns across 7 bases. The CDR3 loop spans 16 amino acids. The trim removed 5 bases at V and 2 bases at J, leaving 9 bases unmatched. Germline lookup yields CDR1 MNHNY and CDR2 SVGAGI (reference sequence). The CDR3, as DNA: TGTGCCAGCAGTCCTCCGACTAGCAGCACCTACAATGAGCAGTTCTTC. Encoded protein: CASSPPTSSTYNEQFF.

This chain uses TRBV6-1 with TRBJ2-5, with 8 positions matching TRBD1. Germline CDR1 and CDR2: MNHNS and SASEGT. The V segment lost 3 bases and the J segment 5 bases; nucleotides outside the gene matches: 2. This CDR3 region has 13 residues. CDR3: CASSEDRDETQYF. The CDR3 coding sequence is TGTGCCAGCAGTGAGGACAGGGACGAGACCCAGTACTTC.

The CDR3 nucleotides are TGTGCCAGCAGCGCCCCAGCGGGAACTACAGATACGCAGTATTTT. The encoded protein is CASSAPAGTTDTQYF. The rearrangement links TRBV2 to TRBJ2-3; 7 nucleotides match TRBD2. The V gene end was trimmed by 6 bases and the J gene end by 3 bases; junction bases not matched to a gene: 9. The CDR3 loop spans 15 amino acids. The germline gives CDR1 SNHLY, CDR2 FYNNEI.

This rearrangement joins TRBV30 to TRBJ1-1; no clear D. Germline CDR1 is GTSNPN and CDR2 is SVGIG (reference sequence). Trimming shortened V by 4 bases and J by 6 bases, and 18 bases separated the two germline ends. The CDR3 spans 14 residues. The CDR3 region is CAWKPTLAPSEAFF. In DNA form, the CDR3 reads TGTGCCTGGAAACCTACCCTCGCCCCCTCTGAAGCTTTCTTT.